The rows below give T cell receptor beta chains drawn from one sample of a study of blood T cell repertoires in COVID-19. Some clones are missing from TCRdb's copy, which holds only in-frame ones; the method was immunoSEQ multiplex PCR. The table shows over 95,000 clones, with approximately 85% occurring only once. The sample consisted of peripheral blood. Receptors originate from a woman aged 55-70 years with COVID-19, enrolled during active disease. The CDR3 runs from the conserved cysteine through the conserved F or W. The order of the fields is J gene, CDR3 length, V gene, clone size, D gene, CDR3 DNA, CDR3 protein. A D gene is named only where the DNA matches it firmly. Not all rows give a size; the values are once, few, many and, for expanded clones, a class.

>TRBJ2-7|14|TRBV19|.|.
TGTGCCAGTAGTTGGGACATGAGCTCCTACGAGCAGTACTTC
CASSWDMSSYEQYF
>TRBJ1-2|14|TRBV5-1|.|.
TGCGCCAGCAGCCCTGACAGTGCTAACTATGGCTACACCTTC
CASSPDSANYGYTF
>TRBJ2-7|15|TRBV30|.|TRBD1
TGTGCCTGGAGTGGCAGAGGGACAGGGTGGTACGAGCAGTACTTC
CAWSGRGTGWYEQYF
>TRBJ1-1|17|TRBV12-5|.|.
TGTGCTAGTGGTCCCGGCCCTTCGGGGGAAGGGAACACTGAAGCTTTCTTT
CASGPGPSGEGNTEAFF
>TRBJ1-1|15|TRBV27|once|TRBD1
TGTGCCAGCAGTTTATCCCCAGGGGGGTACACTGAAGCTTTCTTT
CASSLSPGGYTEAFF
>TRBJ1-2|14|TRBV5-1|.|TRBD1
TGCGCCAGCAGCTCGTTACAGGGGGTGCATGGCTACACCTTC
CASSSLQGVHGYTF
>TRBJ2-2|17|TRBV13|.|.
TGTGCCAGCAGCCTAATGGGGGGTGAACTATACACCGGGGAGCTGTTTTTT
CASSLMGGELYTGELFF
>TRBJ1-4|13|TRBV7-8|few|.
TGTGCCAGCAGCAACTTAGCGTCCACAAAACTGTTTTTT
CASSNLASTKLFF
>TRBJ1-1|13|TRBV9|.|TRBD1
TGTGCCAGCAGCGCGACAGGGGACACTGAAGCTTTCTTT
CASSATGDTEAFF
>TRBJ2-7|12|TRBV28|.|.
TGTGCCAGCAGCGACAAAGTGTACGAGCAGTACTTC
CASSDKVYEQYF
>TRBJ1-2|13|TRBV28|.|.
TGTGCCAGCAGGCGGTGGGGGGATGGTGGCTACACCTTC
CASRRWGDGGYTF
>TRBJ1-1|13|TRBV25-1|.|TRBD1
TGTGCCAGCAGTTCACAGGGGGCGGCTGAAGCTTTCTTT
CASSSQGAAEAFF
>TRBJ2-1|15|TRBV24-1|.|.
TGTGCCACCAGTGATTTGCAATCGGGAAACAATGAGCAGTTCTTC
CATSDLQSGNNEQFF
>TRBJ2-3|16|TRBV6-7|few|.
TGTGCCAGCAGTTACTCGAGAGGGGGGGTCACAGATACGCAGTATTTT
CASSYSRGGVTDTQYF
>TRBJ1-5|15|TRBV11-2|once|.
TGTGCCAGCAGCTTAAAGGGTACGGGAAATCAGCCCCAGCATTTT
CASSLKGTGNQPQHF
>TRBJ2-3|15|TRBV9|.|TRBD2
TGTGCCAGCAGCGCAAGCGGGGGGGCCACAGATACGCAGTATTTT
CASSASGGATDTQYF
>TRBJ2-7|12|TRBV12-3/TRBV12-4|once|.
TGTGCCAGCAGTTTTAGTCCTTACGAGCAGTACTTC
CASSFSPYEQYF
>TRBJ2-7|12|TRBV10-1|.|TRBD1
TGCGCCAGCAGTCGGGACAGGGGGCGCGTTTACTTC
CASSRDRGRVYF
>TRBJ1-4|18|TRBV10-3|.|TRBD1
TGTGCCATCAGTGGGACACCCGGGACAGGGACAACTAATGAAAAACTGTTTTTT
CAISGTPGTGTTNEKLFF
>TRBJ2-7|11|TRBV11-2|.|.
TGTGCCAGCAGCATCGGGTACGAGCAGTACTTC
CASSIGYEQYF
>TRBJ1-2|13|TRBV2|few|.
.
CASTQGKWGTGTF
>TRBJ1-1|13|TRBV19|.|.
TGTGCCAGTAGTATGGTCCCCCTAAACGAGGCTTTCTTT
CASSMVPLNEAFF
>TRBJ2-7|17|TRBV19|.|.
TGTGCCAGTAGTATAGAGAGGGGGGGATATCCGCCCTACGAGCAGTACTTC
CASSIERGGYPPYEQYF
>TRBJ1-2|13|TRBV5-6|few|.
TGTGCCAGCAGCTTGGGACAATACTATGGCTACACCTTC
CASSLGQYYGYTF
>TRBJ2-7|16|TRBV12-5|.|TRBD2
TGTGCTAGTGGTTTGACAACTAGCGGGGGGCGGTACGAGCAGTACTTC
CASGLTTSGGRYEQYF
>TRBJ2-1|16|TRBV4-3|.|.
TGCGCCAGCAGCCAAGATCAGGGACTGACCTACAATGAGCAGTTCTTC
CASSQDQGLTYNEQFF
>TRBJ1-2|14|TRBV10-3|.|TRBD1
TGTGCCATCAGTGAGAACCGGGACAGCTATGGCTACACCTTC
CAISENRDSYGYTF
>TRBJ2-1|15|TRBV7-2|.|.
TGTGCCAGCAGCCCCAGACAGGATCCCTACAATGAGCAGTTCTTC
CASSPRQDPYNEQFF
>TRBJ1-1|12|TRBV5-6|.|.
TGTGCCAGCAGCTTGGCGGGGGGAGAGGCTTTCTTT
CASSLAGGEAFF
>TRBJ2-3|18|TRBV5-8|.|TRBD2
TGTGCCAGCAGCTGGTCCAGAAGAGCGGGGGGGCCCTTAGATACGCAGTATTTT
CASSWSRRAGGPLDTQYF
>TRBJ1-5|14|TRBV7-2|.|.
TGTGCCAGCAGCTTAGGGTCAGGCAATCAGCCCCAGCATTTT
CASSLGSGNQPQHF
>TRBJ1-1|16|TRBV7-9|once|.
TGTGCCAGCAGCTTAGCGGGGGCTCCCGGGGACACTGAAGCTTTCTTT
CASSLAGAPGDTEAFF
>TRBJ2-6|16|TRBV2|once|.
TGTGCCAGCCCGAGGGCAGCTCTCTCTGGGGCCAACGTCCTGACTTTC
CASPRAALSGANVLTF
>TRBJ1-2|14|TRBV9|.|TRBD1
TGTGCCAGCAGCGTAGTAGGACAGGGAGGAGGCTACACCTTC
CASSVVGQGGGYTF
>TRBJ1-5|13|TRBV15|.|.
TGTGCCTCGGGGGGGCCAATGGGTCAGCCCCAGCATTTT
CASGGPMGQPQHF
>TRBJ2-7|16|TRBV7-2|.|.
TGTGCCAGCAGTCCGGACGGCGGGGCATCCTCCTACGAGCAGTACTTC
CASSPDGGASSYEQYF
>TRBJ1-3|15|TRBV15|.|.
TGTGCCACCAGCAGAGCTTTATCCCCGGGAAACACCATATATTTT
CATSRALSPGNTIYF
>TRBJ1-4|15|TRBV19|.|TRBD1
TGTGCCAGTAGTACCGGACAGGGTCTTCAGGAAAAACTGTTTTTT
CASSTGQGLQEKLFF
>TRBJ1-1|13|TRBV25-1|.|.
TGTGCCAGCAGTGAAACTGTTTCCACTGAAGCTTTCTTT
CASSETVSTEAFF
>TRBJ2-3|15|TRBV5-5|.|.
TGTGCCAGCAGCTTGCGGCTAGCTGGCGCAGATACGCAGTATTTT
CASSLRLAGADTQYF
>TRBJ2-7|15|TRBV5-1|.|TRBD2
TGCGCCAGCAGCTTCCGTGGACTAGCGGGGGCCGAGCAGTACTTC
CASSFRGLAGAEQYF
>TRBJ2-1|15|TRBV4-2|.|TRBD2
TGTGCCAGCAGCCAAGAAGATAGCGGGGGAAGGGAGCAGTTCTTC
CASSQEDSGGREQFF
>TRBJ1-6|15|TRBV14|.|.
TGTGCCAGCAGCCCTCGGGGACACCTGAATTCACCCCTCCACTTT
CASSPRGHLNSPLHF